What follows are 7 T cell receptor beta chains derived from one specimen sequenced in a study of blood T cell repertoires in COVID-19. Clones were read by immunoSEQ multiplex PCR, and TCRdb kept only the in-frame ones, dropping some. The sample contains 200,000 to 250,000 clones, 75% to 90% of which appear only once. Sequenced: peripheral blood. Receptors were obtained from a woman aged 70-85 years with COVID-19, enrolled during active disease.

The chain combines TRBV7-9 with TRBJ2-7, with 10 bases lining up with TRBD1. This CDR3 has 14 residues. V gave up 3 bases and J gave up 6 bases; unmatched junction bases: 5. The germline CDR1 and CDR2 sequences are SEHNR and FQNEAQ (reference sequence). The CDR3 DNA sequence: TGTGCCAGCAGCTTGACAGGGGGCTCATCCGAGCAGTACTTC. As protein: CASSLTGGSSEQYF.

DNA of the CDR3: TGTGCCAGCAGTTACCGCACTAGCGGCAAAAACATTCAGTACTTC. This encodes CASSYRTSGKNIQYF. The chain couples TRBV6-2 or TRBV6-3 to TRBJ2-4; 8 bases align to TRBD2. The CDR3 length is 15 residues. Germline V gives CDR1 MNHEY, CDR2 SVGEGT. V shed 2 bases, J shed 3 bases, and the junction held 3 bases outside the gene matches.

The rearrangement uses TRBV12-2 and TRBJ2-5; whether TRBD2, the table's D call, matches the DNA was not checked. TRBV12-2 is listed as a pseudogene. The CDR3 contains 13 residues. CDR3 in amino acids: CASMGGAEETQYF. The CDR3 DNA reads as TGTGCAAGTATGGGGGGGGCCGAAGAGACCCAGTACTTC.

The chain employs TRBV19 and TRBJ2-1; 8 bases line up with TRBD1. V shed 3 bases and J 5 bases; nucleotides not matched to a gene: 12. The CDR3 contains 17 residues. Germline CDR1 is LNHDA and CDR2 is SQIVND (reference sequence). Written as DNA, the CDR3 is TGTGCCAGTAGTATGCTCGGACAGGGTGAAAGGGACAATGAGCAGTTCTTC. Translated: CASSMLGQGERDNEQFF.

The V gene is TRBV28, the J gene TRBJ1-2; 8 nucleotides match TRBD1. The CDR3 contains 16 residues. Losses at the gene ends were 6 bases for V and 2 bases for J; bases not matched to a gene: 11. Germline V gene data show CDR1 as MDHEN and CDR2 as SYDVKM. Written as DNA, the CDR3 is TGTGCCAGCAGGGACAGGGCCTCCCTCGGCAACTATGGCTACACCTTC. This gives the protein CASRDRASLGNYGYTF.

V is TRBV28 and J is TRBJ1-1, with 8 bases identical to TRBD1. CDR3 length: 14 residues. The germline gives CDR1 MDHEN, CDR2 SYDVKM. The trim removed 5 bases at V and 9 bases at J, leaving 11 bases unmatched. The DNA for the CDR3 is TGTGCCAGCAGTACAAGCAGGGGGCTTTTCAAAGCTTTCTTT. It translates to CASSTSRGLFKAFF.

The CDR3, as DNA: TGTGCCAGCAGCCAGGGGAACCCCTACGAGCAGTACTTC. The encoded protein is CASSQGNPYEQYF. The genes are TRBV6-6 and TRBJ2-7; tentative D call: TRBD1 (6 bases). Trimming left V 6 bases short and J 2 bases short, with 11 bases between. Looked up from germline, CDR1 is MNHNY and CDR2 is SVGAGI (reference sequence). The CDR3 sequence is 13 residues long.